This T cell receptor beta chain derives from a study of T-cell memory formation after mild COVID-19. Study background: TCR clusters were largely donor specific. Broader study findings: Among contracting clones, CD4+ were mainly CM/EM and CD8+ enriched in EMRA.

In its sample, this clonotype was seen many times. Antigen: not known. TCRdb passed the 5' RACE reads through MiXCR, listing each CDR3 protein once. Seen here are 50,000 or so distinct CDR3 sequences, about 28% observed once, and the top ten hold approximately 40%. In germline, CDR1 is SNHLY, CDR2 FYNNEI. CDR3 length equals 13 residues. Trimming left V 8 bases short and J 1 base short, with 11 bases between. The sample comprised PBMCs or a T cell subset sorted from them (not recorded which). The TCR comes from a man younger than 35 who had mild COVID-19 (a few samples of this study predate the infection). Cell type and time point are not known. The chain has TRBV2 and TRBJ2-5, with D uncertain. CDR3 sequence (DNA): TGTGCCAGCGGAAGGCCCAGCCAAGAGACCCAGTACTTC. Translating gives CASGRPSQETQYF. The variable domain in full, with the rest retrieved from reference TRBV2 and TRBJ2-5, is EPEVTQTPSHQVTQMGQEVILRCVPISNHLYFYWYRQILGQKVEFLVSFYNNEISEKSEIFDDQFSVERPDGSNFTLKIRSTKLEDSAMYFCASGRPSQETQYFGPGTRLLVL.